The 25 T cell receptor beta chains listed next were all sequenced from one sample in a study of cytomegalovirus exposure and HLA in healthy donors. Primers for the PCR totalled 60 Vbeta and 13 Jbeta. Assay used: immunoSEQ multiplex PCR; TCRdb lists only in-frame clones, some missing. Among some 190,000 clones, 85% were seen once, and the ten largest hold 1%. The sequencing input was PBMCs. The receptors come from a boy aged 2-15 years in good health and CMV-seronegative.

The rearrangement links TRBV15 to TRBJ1-5; D not certain. CDR1 is LNHNV, CDR2 YYDKDF, per germline (reference sequence). Trimming removed 6 bases at V and 5 bases at J, with 8 bases between. This CDR3 is built from 12 residues. DNA for the CDR3: TGTGCCACCAGAGCGGCAGATCAGCCCCAGCATTTT. This codes for CATRAADQPQHF.

This rearrangement joins TRBV4-2 to TRBJ2-7; 7 bases line up with TRBD1. The CDR3 length is 16 residues. J was trimmed by 6 bases and V by 3 bases; bases with no gene match: 14. Germline V gives CDR1 LGHNA, CDR2 YNFKEQ. The CDR3 here is CASSHLDRDSWVEQYF. DNA of the CDR3: TGTGCCAGCAGCCACTTAGACAGGGACAGTTGGGTCGAGCAGTACTTC.

The rearrangement joins TRBV5-1 to TRBJ2-7; TRBD2 aligns across 9 bases. Trimming at V came to 0 bases and at J to 1 base, leaving 17 bases not matched to a gene. CDR3 length equals 20 residues. CDR1 and CDR2 from the germline V gene are SGHRS and YFSETQ. DNA of the CDR3: TGCGCCAGCAGCTTGGCCCCCTGGAAGGGACAGCTAGCGGGGTCCTACGAGCAGTACTTC. It specifies CASSLAPWKGQLAGSYEQYF.

The chain carries TRBV19 and TRBJ1-2, with TRBD1 matching 7 bases. Germline CDR1 is LNHDA and CDR2 is SQIVND (reference sequence). The CDR3 is 15 amino acids. V lost 4 bases and J lost 7; bases outside the gene matches: 12. CDR3 amino acids: CASSRGFRQGSGYTF. CDR3 sequence (DNA): TGTGCCAGTAGTAGGGGTTTTAGACAGGGATCTGGCTACACCTTC.

This clone was picked up a small number of times. V gene TRBV28 combines with J gene TRBJ1-6, with D perhaps matching TRBD1 (6 bases). Germline lookup yields CDR1 MDHEN and CDR2 SYDVKM. With 5 bases removed from V and 0 bases from J, the gap between germline ends came to 14 bases. The CDR3 consists of 17 residues. The CDR3 coding sequence is TGTGCCAGCAGTCACCGACCGGACAGCTCCTATAATTCACCCCTCCACTTT. This codes for CASSHRPDSSYNSPLHF.

V is TRBV2 and J is TRBJ1-6, with a weak D call TRBD1 (5 bases). The CDR3 is 14 amino acids. V was cut by 8 bases and J by 10 bases, with 18 bases left in between. CDR1 and CDR2 from the germline V gene are SNHLY and FYNNEI. In DNA form, the CDR3 reads TGTGCCAGCCAAAGGGGAACGGTGGAGTCACCCCTCCACTTT. Translating it yields CASQRGTVESPLHF.

This chain links TRBV27 with TRBJ1-4; TRBD1 might be the D (6 bases). The CDR3 contains 14 residues. The germline CDR1 and CDR2 sequences are MNHEY and SMNVEV (reference sequence). The V end lost 2 bases, the J end lost 8 bases, and 12 bases lay between the germline ends. Here the CDR3 DNA reads TGTGCCAGCAGTTTAGGCAGGGGTGGCGAAAAACTGTTTTTT. Its protein product is CASSLGRGGEKLFF.

The V and J genes are TRBV6-4 and TRBJ1-2, with D hard to call. Per germline, CDR1 MRHNA and CDR2 SNTAGT. The V end was cut by 2 bases, the J end by 4 bases, with 17 bases between. This CDR3 region has 16 residues. CDR3 nucleotides: TGTGCCAGCAGTGACCGGTCCGGCCGCCGGGGCTATGGCTACACCTTC. It codes for CASSDRSGRRGYGYTF.

V and J are TRBV5-5 and TRBJ2-1, with 9 bases that match TRBD1. The CDR3 has 14 residues. Unmatched junction bases numbered 6, after V lost 4 bases and J lost 7 bases. CDR1 SGHKS and CDR2 YYEKEE come from the germline V gene (reference sequence). CDR3 bases: TGTGCCAGCAGCCTACAGGGGACAGGGAATGAGCAGTTCTTC. This encodes CASSLQGTGNEQFF.

The V call is TRBV28, the J call TRBJ1-5, with D possibly TRBD1 on 6 matching bases. This CDR3 spans 16 amino acids. Germline assignment: CDR1 MDHEN and CDR2 SYDVKM. With 3 bases removed from V and 6 bases from J, the gap between germline ends came to 18 bases. The CDR3: CASSFWTAQSSQPQHF. CDR3 DNA: TGTGCCAGCAGTTTTTGGACAGCACAATCAAGTCAGCCCCAGCATTTT.

Concerning this clone: The sample has other DNA sequences that encode this CDR3 too. The V and J genes are TRBV19 and TRBJ1-5, with 9 positions matching TRBD1. This CDR3 spans 13 amino acids. V lost 6 bases to trimming and J lost 4 bases; unmatched junction nucleotides: 1. Germline CDR1 LNHDA, CDR2 SQIVND (reference sequence). The CDR3 loop is CASSGTGNQPQHF. The CDR3 nucleotides are TGTGCCAGTAGCGGGACAGGGAATCAGCCCCAGCATTTT.

This chain connects TRBV6-1 to TRBJ1-2, with TRBD1 identical over 7 bases. In germline, CDR1 is MNHNS, CDR2 SASEGT. This CDR3 region has 13 residues. J gave up 2 bases and V 7 bases, and 4 bases lay outside the gene matches. The CDR3 reads CASKSTGNYGYTF. Here the CDR3 DNA reads TGTGCCAGCAAATCGACAGGGAACTATGGCTACACCTTC.

The chain is built from TRBV18 and TRBJ2-6; 7 nucleotides line up with TRBD1. Trimming at V came to 6 bases and at J to 4 bases, leaving 6 bases not matched to a gene. Germline assignment: CDR1 KGHSH and CDR2 LQKENI. The CDR3 has 15 amino acids. CDR3 DNA: TGTGCCAGCTCCAGACAGGGCTCCGGGGCCAACGTCCTGACTTTC. Translation: CASSRQGSGANVLTF.

The rearrangement uses TRBV27 and TRBJ2-2, with TRBD2 identical over 7 bases. Per germline, CDR1 MNHEY and CDR2 SMNVEV (reference sequence). Trimming at V came to 4 bases and at J to 5 bases, leaving 7 bases not matched to a gene. The CDR3 length is 15 residues. CDR3 sequence: CASSSRTSLTGELFF. The CDR3 DNA is TGTGCCAGCAGTTCGAGGACTAGTCTGACCGGGGAGCTGTTTTTT.

The J gene is TRBJ1-2, the V gene TRBV30; 7 bases fit TRBD1. The CDR3 is made up of 15 amino acids. CDR1 GTSNPN and CDR2 SVGIG come from the germline V gene (reference sequence). V was clipped by 1 base and J by 1 base; unmatched bases: 6. For the CDR3, the DNA is TGTGCCTGGAGTGCCCAGGGGGATCGTAACTATGGCTACACCTTC. It translates to CAWSAQGDRNYGYTF. The variable domain in full, with the rest retrieved from reference TRBV30 and TRBJ1-2, is SQTIHQWPATLVQPVGSPLSLECTVEGTSNPNLYWYRQAAGRGLQLLFYSVGIGQISSEVPQNLSASRPQDRQFILSSKKLLLSDSGFYLCAWSAQGDRNYGYTFGSGTRLTVV.

The chain combines TRBV5-1 with TRBJ1-1; D gene uncertain. Germline CDR1 reads SGHRS; CDR2 reads YFSETQ. The CDR3 spans 13 residues. The V and J ends lost 2 bases and 2 bases respectively, with 7 bases between them. CDR3 in amino acids: CASSFRSNTEAFF. CDR3 coding DNA: TGCGCCAGCAGCTTCCGTTCTAACACTGAAGCTTTCTTT. Full variable domain (rest looked up from reference TRBV5-1 and TRBJ1-1): KAGVTQTPRYLIKTRGQQVTLSCSPISGHRSVSWYQQTPGQGLQFLFEYFSETQRNKGNFPGRFSGRQFSNSRSEMNVSTLELGDSALYLCASSFRSNTEAFFGQGTRLTVV.

V usage is TRBV28 and J usage is TRBJ1-3; no clear D. CDR3 length: 15 residues. The germline V gene encodes CDR1 MDHEN and CDR2 SYDVKM. The V gene lost 2 bases and the J gene lost 3 bases, with 11 bases spanning the gap. DNA of the CDR3: TGTGCCAGCAGTTTACCTTTGTCGTATGGAAACACCATATATTTT. Translation: CASSLPLSYGNTIYF.

This chain links TRBV7-7 with TRBJ2-7, with D possibly being TRBD1 or TRBD2 (5 bases each). The CDR3 is 13 amino acids. Looked up from germline, CDR1 is SSHAT and CDR2 is FNYEAQ (reference sequence). The CDR3 region is CASAQQGNYEQYF. CDR3 bases: TGTGCTAGCGCCCAGCAGGGAAACTACGAGCAGTACTTC.

This clone appeared a few times. The V gene is TRBV13, the J gene TRBJ1-6; weak D call: TRBD1 (6 bases). The CDR3 has 14 residues. Germline CDR1 and CDR2: PRHDT and FYEKMQ (reference sequence). With 5 bases removed from V and 9 bases from J, the gap between germline ends came to 14 bases. The CDR3 DNA follows: TGTGCCAGCAGCAGGTGGGGGGGCGGTTCACCCCTCCACTTT. Protein product: CASSRWGGGSPLHF.

The chain recombines TRBV2 with TRBJ2-6; possible D gene TRBD1, 5 bases. V lost 9 bases to trimming and J lost 1 base, with 7 bases between them. Germline V gene data show CDR1 as SNHLY and CDR2 as FYNNEI. The CDR3 extends over 13 amino acids. This CDR3 is CARTGSGANVLTF. The CDR3 DNA sequence: TGTGCCAGAACAGGATCTGGGGCCAACGTCCTGACTTTC.

The genes are TRBV19 and TRBJ1-1; D is possibly TRBD1 (5 bases). This CDR3 has 14 residues. The germline gives CDR1 LNHDA, CDR2 SQIVND (reference sequence). V gave up 5 bases and J gave up 3 bases, with 13 bases separating them. For the CDR3, the DNA is TGTGCCAGTAGTTTAACAGGAAGGGACACTGAAGCTTTCTTT. Translation: CASSLTGRDTEAFF.

V usage is TRBV28 and J usage is TRBJ2-7; no clear D. V dropped 6 bases and J dropped 6 bases, with 6 bases sitting between them. The length of the CDR3 is 10 residues. Germline V gives CDR1 MDHEN, CDR2 SYDVKM. CDR3 nucleotide sequence: TGTGCCAGCAGACAGTTCGAGCAGTACTTC. Its protein is CASRQFEQYF. The whole variable domain, filled in from reference TRBV28 and TRBJ2-7, reads DVKVTQSSRYLVKRTGEKVFLECVQDMDHENMFWYRQDPGLGLRLIYFSYDVKMKEKGDIPEGYSVSREKKERFSLILESASTNQTSMYLCASRQFEQYFGPGTRLTVT.

This clone was seen more than once but under ten times. The chain is built from TRBV20-1 and TRBJ1-2; D may be TRBD1 (6 bases). CDR3 length: 11 residues. Germline loops: CDR1 DFQATT, CDR2 SNEGSKA (reference sequence). Trimming cost V 4 bases and J 3 bases, with 6 bases left between them. The CDR3 DNA reads TGCAGTGCTACAGGGGACTATGGCTACACCTTC. It specifies CSATGDYGYTF.

This chain uses TRBV6-1 with TRBJ2-7; TRBD1 might be the D (6 bases). The CDR3 is 14 amino acids. The germline gives CDR1 MNHNS, CDR2 SASEGT. The ends were cut back, 6 bases at V and 5 bases at J, with 17 bases in the middle. CDR3 in DNA: TGTGCCAGCAGAGACAGGCCACTTTTCCACGAGCAGTACTTC. Residues: CASRDRPLFHEQYF.

This chain connects TRBV7-9 to TRBJ1-5, with 10 bases lining up with TRBD1. V gave up 1 base and J gave up 7 bases; unmatched junction bases: 4. The CDR3 sequence is 15 residues long. CDR1 SEHNR and CDR2 FQNEAQ come from the germline V gene (reference sequence). The CDR3 bases are TGTGCCAGCAGCTTAGGGGACAGGGGCGAACAGCCCCAGCATTTT. Amino acid sequence: CASSLGDRGEQPQHF.